This T cell receptor beta chain was identified in a study of T cells expressing NK-cell markers. The germline CDR1 and CDR2 sequences are LNHDA and SQIVND (reference sequence). This CDR3 is 16 amino acids long. For this clonotype: Its target is unknown.

Study results and limitations: In several donors, dominant clonotypes made up about 25-60.1% of CD3+CD56-NKG2C+ cells.

TCRdb reworked the 5' RACE reads into one entry per CDR3 protein, no DNA. The sample features over 100,000 distinct CDR3 sequences, with roughly 20% in its top ten. The receptor's source is a woman between 18 and 75 years old in good health. V usage is TRBV19 and J usage is TRBJ2-1; as DNA is missing, the TRBD1 call by TCRdb cannot be tested. Sequenced material: blood T cells: a sorted CD56 or NKG2C T cell subset, CD4+ or CD8+ T cells, or bulk PBMC T cells (not recorded which). CDR3 region: CASSALDRGDYNEQFF.